The entry that follows covers one T cell receptor beta chain sequence. Its target is unknown. This specimen includes other DNA sequences encoding the same CDR3. Before sequencing took place, the ViraFEST assay used viral peptide pools to expand antigen-specific CD4+ T cells. Having been cultured for around nine days, the cells underwent CD4+ T cell isolation. Two-dose vaccination with either BNT162b2 or mRNA-1273 was given to the participants. In the vaccine recipients, nucleocapsid antibodies were negative and there was no prior SARS-CoV-2 infection. This sample stems from a study of vaccination effects on CD4 cells after COVID-19. Study background: Following the second dose by a median of 72 days, the post-vaccine samples were obtained.

Germline V gives CDR1 MNHEY, CDR2 SVGAGI. The V end lost 6 bases, the J end lost 0 bases, and 8 bases lay between the germline ends. The CDR3 contains 14 residues. Clones were read by immunoSEQ multiplex PCR, and TCRdb kept only the in-frame ones, dropping some. The sample holds tens of thousands of clones, 73% seen once. J is TRBJ1-4 and V is TRBV6-5, with D hard to call. This TCR derives from a human donor who received a COVID-19 vaccine. Sequenced material: CD4+ T cells from PBMCs cultured with SARS-CoV-2 spike peptides, taken after COVID-19 vaccination. Here the CDR3 reads CASRRAATNEKLFF. CDR3 sequence (DNA): TGTGCCAGCAGGCGAGCAGCAACTAATGAAAAACTGTTTTTT.